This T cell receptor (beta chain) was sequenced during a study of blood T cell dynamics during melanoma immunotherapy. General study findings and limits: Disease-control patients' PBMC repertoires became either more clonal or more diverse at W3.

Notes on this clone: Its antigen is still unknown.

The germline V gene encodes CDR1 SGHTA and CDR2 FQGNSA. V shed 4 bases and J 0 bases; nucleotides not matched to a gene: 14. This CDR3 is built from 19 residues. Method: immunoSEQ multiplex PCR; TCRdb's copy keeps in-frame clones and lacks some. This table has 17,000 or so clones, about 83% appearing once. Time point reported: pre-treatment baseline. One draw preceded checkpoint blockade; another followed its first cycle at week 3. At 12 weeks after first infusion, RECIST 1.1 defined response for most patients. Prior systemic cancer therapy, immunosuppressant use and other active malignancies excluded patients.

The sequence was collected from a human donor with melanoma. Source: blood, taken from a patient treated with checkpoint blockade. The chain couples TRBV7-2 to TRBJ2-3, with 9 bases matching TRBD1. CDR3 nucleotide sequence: TGTGCCAGCAGCTACTCTGGGATAACTGGGACAGGGAGCACAGATACGCAGTATTTT. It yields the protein CASSYSGITGTGSTDTQYF.